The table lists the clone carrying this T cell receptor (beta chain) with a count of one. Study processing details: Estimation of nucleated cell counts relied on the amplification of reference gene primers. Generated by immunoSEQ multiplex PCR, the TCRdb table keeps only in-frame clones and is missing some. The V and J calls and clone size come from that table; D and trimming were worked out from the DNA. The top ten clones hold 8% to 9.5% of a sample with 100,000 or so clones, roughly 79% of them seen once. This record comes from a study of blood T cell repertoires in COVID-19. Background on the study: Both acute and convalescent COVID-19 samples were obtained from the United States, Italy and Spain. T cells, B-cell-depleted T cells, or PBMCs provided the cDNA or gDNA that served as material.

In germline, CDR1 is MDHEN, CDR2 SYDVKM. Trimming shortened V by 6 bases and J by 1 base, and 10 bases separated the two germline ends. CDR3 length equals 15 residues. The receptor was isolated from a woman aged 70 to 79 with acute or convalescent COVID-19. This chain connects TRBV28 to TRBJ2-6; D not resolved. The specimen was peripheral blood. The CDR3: CASRPERSGANVLTF. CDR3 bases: TGTGCCAGCAGGCCGGAGAGATCTGGGGCCAACGTCCTGACTTTC.